This T cell receptor beta chain was identified in a study of T-cell memory formation after mild COVID-19. The wider study: Each donor largely had its own TCR clusters. Study-level points and caveats: Whether second-wave clones peaking at day 37 were SARS-CoV-2 specific went unconfirmed. Clones contracting day 15 to 85 were balanced CD4/CD8; later expanders leaned CD4+.

MiXCR was run by TCRdb on the 5' RACE reads, yielding one entry per CDR3 protein. This table has 300,000 to 400,000 distinct CDR3 sequences, around 13% appearing once. This clonotype was detected only a few times. What it binds is not known. The V end was cut by 3 bases, the J end by 7 bases, with 13 bases between. CDR1 is SGHVS, CDR2 FQNEAQ, per germline. The CDR3 is 13 residues long. The sequenced material came from PBMCs or a T cell subset sorted from them (not recorded which). V is TRBV7-8 and J is TRBJ2-7, with D possibly being TRBD2 (6 bases). The clonotype was recovered from a man aged 18-30 years who had mild COVID-19 (a few samples of this study predate the infection). Cell type and time point are not known. This CDR3 is CASSFGSSEEQYF. Written as DNA, the CDR3 is TGTGCCAGCAGCTTCGGGAGTTCTGAGGAGCAGTACTTC.